This T cell receptor beta chain was observed in a study of T cells after yellow fever vaccination (dated by TCRdb to between 2017 and 2020). In terms of the full investigation: Libraries from fractions with low cell numbers were prepared with the SMART-Seq v4 Ultra Low Input RNA kit. Two healthy male donors, one aged 18 to 30 and one aged 30 to 40 years, made up the cohort. To track T-cell clones before and after primary and booster YFV17D yellow fever vaccination, bulk TCR alpha and beta repertoires were sequenced longitudinally. Blood was drawn at multiple timepoints before and after primary and secondary immunization, with bulk PBMC replicates and cell subsets isolated. Overall study results and their limits: A small fraction of clonotypes showed up in both the CD4 and CD8 compartments, probably as a result of convergent recombination. Because only a couple of donors were included in the study, the extent to which the findings can be generalized is limited. Computational filtering was required because FACS-sorted repertoires could contain abundant contaminating clonotypes from the bulk population. Most clones expanded after primary vaccination (around 96% of CD4 and roughly 88% of CD8) were re-detected after the booster, suggesting that broad memory maintenance occurred. Compared with the primary T-cell response, the secondary T-cell response was weaker but faster, peaking on day 5 rather than day 15.

The treatment or condition tag for this specimen amounts to: live attenuated yellow fever vaccine strain. A standard Ficoll-Paque protocol was used to isolate PBMCs from peripheral blood. CD4 and CD8 T-cell fractions were isolated with Dynabeads CD4 and CD8 positive selection kits. TriZol was used to extract RNA from bulk PBMCs, CD4 and CD8 fractions, and dextramer-positive and dextramer-negative fractions. The germline V gene yields SGHVS for CDR1 and FQNEAQ for CDR2. Measured from the cysteine to the phenylalanine, the CDR3 is 15 residues long. Kept here is only the CDR3 DNA, which spans 45 bases and is read in frame from base 1. V is reduced by 2 bases and J by 0 bases, leaving a spacing of 10 bases between them. Synthesis of TCR cDNA relied on 5'RACE template switching, a step that introduced a universal primer site along with unique molecular identifiers. Priming of cDNA synthesis was performed from both the TCR alpha and TCR beta constant segments. Libraries were amplified in two PCR steps, with sample barcodes and sequencing adapters added in the second step. Libraries were sequenced on Illumina HiSeq 2500 (2x100 bp) or NovaSeq (2x150 bp). From the authors' description of their analysis: Reads were demultiplexed and collapsed into UMI consensus sequences with MIGEC, and V(D)J alignment was performed with MiXCR. Vaccine-responding clonotypes were defined with edgeR using replicate PBMC samples, requiring FDR below 0.01 and a log2 fold change above 5 up to day 15. Each bulk clonotype received a CD4 or CD8 identity based on whether the sequenced CD4 or CD8 repertoire contained that clonotype at higher abundance. In-frame beta chains were kept once TCRdb had trimmed the public reads at Q25 with fastp and called clones with MiXCR. Every CDR3 protein is listed once, alongside the most common genes and DNA of its rows. These V and J calls rely on TCRdb rather than the paper's analysis. The sample table lists about 130,000 distinct CDR3 sequences, 6.6% of them with a count of one. The top ten constitute under 0.7% of the sample.

This clonotype showed up many times. No cognate antigen has been identified for it. Base qualities are not provided; no much larger clone lies one nucleotide away. The specimen was CD4+ T cells sorted from PBMCs, collected 10 days after the yellow fever booster vaccination. This clonotype was sampled from a man aged 25 to 40 who received the YFV17D yellow fever vaccine. The V and J genes are TRBV7-8 and TRBJ2-5; D gene: possibly TRBD2, on 6 matching bases. CDR3 region: CASSLFAGYQETQYF. The nucleotide sequence is TGTGCCAGCAGCTTATTTGCGGGATACCAAGAGACCCAGTACTTC.